These 2 T cell receptor beta chains were all obtained from the same sample, sequenced in a study of cytomegalovirus exposure and HLA in healthy donors. Repertoires were generated with immunoSEQ multiplex PCR, while TCRdb's copy carries only in-frame clones and drops some. The sample carries 95,000 to 150,000 clones, roughly nine tenths recorded once. Sequenced: PBMCs. The receptors were gathered from a woman aged 18-30 years in good health and CMV-seronegative.

V gene TRBV6-1 combines with J gene TRBJ2-2; D gene ambiguous. The CDR3 has 14 amino acids. The V end lost 10 bases, the J end lost 3 bases, and 15 bases lay between the germline ends. CDR1 and CDR2 (germline): MNHNS, SASEGT. CDR3 DNA sequence: TGTGCCATCCGAGCGATTGGCGACACCGGGGAGCTGTTTTTT. Protein product: CAIRAIGDTGELFF.

The genes are TRBV5-1 and TRBJ2-1; tentative D call: TRBD2 (7 bases). The CDR3 sequence is 17 residues long. The V end lost 0 bases, the J end lost 7 bases, and 20 bases lay between the germline ends. CDR1 is SGHRS and CDR2 is YFSETQ in the germline V gene. The CDR3 region is CASSLALRGAISNEQFF. The CDR3 DNA is TGCGCCAGCAGCTTGGCTTTACGGGGGGCCATAAGTAATGAGCAGTTCTTC. Variable domain in full (rest from reference TRBV5-1 and TRBJ2-1): KAGVTQTPRYLIKTRGQQVTLSCSPISGHRSVSWYQQTPGQGLQFLFEYFSETQRNKGNFPGRFSGRQFSNSRSEMNVSTLELGDSALYLCASSLALRGAISNEQFFGPGTRLTVL.